A single sample gave rise to the 10 T cell receptor beta chains below, sequenced in a study of blood T cells in healthy people across ages. The authors ran a second PCR of about 6 to 11 cycles using a sample-barcoded 5' primer and a J-beta primer mix. TCRdb re-analysed the 5' RACE reads in MiXCR, keeping a single row per CDR3 protein. The data hold around 500,000 distinct CDR3 sequences, with 47% observed a single time. Sequenced: blood. The receptors originated from a man aged 80 or over in good health.

This clonotype occurred a few times. V and J are TRBV20-1 and TRBJ2-1, with no clear D. With 5 bases removed from V and 5 bases from J, the gap between germline ends came to 4 bases. This CDR3 spans 10 amino acids. In germline, CDR1 is DFQATT, CDR2 SNEGSKA (reference sequence). The CDR3 region has the DNA TGCAGTGCTCGAAACAATGAGCAGTTCTTC. Translation gives CSARNNEQFF.

The chain is built from TRBV12-3 or TRBV12-4 and TRBJ1-2, with D tentatively TRBD1 (5 bases). V lost 6 bases and J 8 bases, leaving 16 bases between the germline ends. The CDR3 consists of 13 residues. The CDR3 coding sequence is TGTGCCAGCAGGAAGGGGAATCTGGGGGGCTACACCTTC. This encodes CASRKGNLGGYTF.

This clonotype has only a few counts. V gene TRBV7-9 combines with J gene TRBJ1-6; D might be TRBD1 (6 bases). The CDR3 consists of 16 residues. Between the trimmed V and J ends, which lost 6 bases and 0 bases, there was a span of 12 bases. Germline V gives CDR1 SEHNR, CDR2 FQNEAQ (reference sequence). The CDR3 sequence: CASRRDRSSYNSPLHF. The CDR3 nucleotides are TGTGCCAGCAGACGAGACAGGAGCTCCTATAATTCACCCCTCCACTTT.

This clonotype appeared once. The chain carries TRBV6-7 and TRBJ2-3, with unresolved D. TRBV6-7 falls under the ORF class, with uncertain function. The CDR3 is made up of 14 amino acids. V lost 4 bases to trimming and J lost 3 bases, with 11 bases between them. The CDR3 sequence: CASSSEISTDTQYF. Written as DNA, the CDR3 is TGTGCCAGCAGTTCCGAAATCTCTACAGATACGCAGTATTTT.

The CDR3 sequence: CASSFLPGDTQYF. As DNA, the CDR3 is TGTGCCAGCAGCTTCCTCCCTGGAGATACGCAGTATTTT. The V call is TRBV11-3, the J call TRBJ2-3; D uncertain. The CDR3 has 13 amino acids. The germline V gene has CDR1 SGHNT and CDR2 YENEEA. V was pared by 3 bases and J by 5 bases, with 9 bases between.

V and J are TRBV5-1 and TRBJ2-7, with 8 positions matching TRBD1. CDR3 length equals 15 residues. The V segment lost 0 bases and the J segment 2 bases; nucleotides outside the gene matches: 4. CDR1 and CDR2 (germline): SGHRS, YFSETQ. In DNA form, the CDR3 reads TGCGCCAGCAGCTTGGGTCACAGGGGGACCTACGAGCAGTACTTC. Protein product: CASSLGHRGTYEQYF.

This clonotype was seen a handful of times. The rearrangement joins TRBV6-5 to TRBJ2-2; no firm D call. Trimming removed 8 bases from V and 1 base from J, with 5 bases in between. Per the germline V gene, CDR1 is MNHEY and CDR2 is SVGAGI. This CDR3 region has 12 residues. DNA for the CDR3: TGTGCCAGCGCTATGAACACCGGGGAGCTGTTTTTT. Translated: CASAMNTGELFF.

This clonotype was observed a few times. CDR3 sequence (DNA): TGTGCCATCAGTGTCACGGCTGACGAGCAGTACTTC. It is translated as CAISVTADEQYF. The chain links TRBV10-3 to TRBJ2-7; the D is unclear. The germline V and J ends were trimmed by 4 bases and 5 bases, with 9 bases remaining between them. This CDR3 is built from 12 residues. Looked up from germline, CDR1 is ENHRY and CDR2 is SYGVKD.

Notes on this clonotype: A read error is possible here, since a much larger clone lies one base away. J is TRBJ2-7 and V is TRBV6-5; possibly TRBD2 for D (5 bases). The CDR3 loop spans 13 amino acids. Germline CDR1 MNHEY, CDR2 SVGAGI. Trimming removed 5 bases from V and 7 bases from J, with 15 bases in between. The CDR3 is CASSTVAGNEQYF. CDR3 DNA: TGTGCCAGCAGTACGGTTGCGGGTAATGAGCAGTACTTC.

The rearrangement links TRBV7-8 to TRBJ2-1; TRBD2 might be the D (5 bases). This CDR3 has 13 amino acids. Germline CDR1 reads SGHVS; CDR2 reads FQNEAQ. Trimming removed 0 bases from V and 10 bases from J, with 10 bases in between. CDR3 amino acids: CASSLAEVSEQFF. The DNA of the CDR3 is TGTGCCAGCAGCTTAGCGGAGGTGTCGGAGCAGTTCTTC. Together with reference TRBV7-8 and TRBJ2-1, the CDR3 gives the full variable domain: GAGVSQSPRYKVAKRGQDVALRCDPISGHVSLFWYQQALGQGPEFLTYFQNEAQLDKSGLPSDRFFAERPEGSVSTLKIQRTQQEDSAVYLCASSLAEVSEQFFGPGTRLTVL.